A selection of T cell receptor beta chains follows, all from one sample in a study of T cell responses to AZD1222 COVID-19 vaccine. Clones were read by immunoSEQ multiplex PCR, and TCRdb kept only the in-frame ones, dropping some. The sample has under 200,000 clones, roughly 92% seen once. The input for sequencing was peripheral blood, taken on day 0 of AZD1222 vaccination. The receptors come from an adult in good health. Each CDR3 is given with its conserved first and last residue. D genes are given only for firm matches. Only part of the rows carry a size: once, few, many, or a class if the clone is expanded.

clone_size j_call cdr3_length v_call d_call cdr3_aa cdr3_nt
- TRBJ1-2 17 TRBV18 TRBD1 CASSPLDRAPPPYGYTF TGTGCCAGCTCACCCCTTGACAGGGCCCCACCCCCCTATGGCTACACCTTC
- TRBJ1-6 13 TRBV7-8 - CASSSQHNSPLHF TGTGCCAGCAGCTCACAGCATAATTCACCCCTCCACTTT
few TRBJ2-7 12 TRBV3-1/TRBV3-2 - CASSQGDGEQYF TGTGCCAGCAGCCAGGGCGACGGGGAGCAGTACTTC
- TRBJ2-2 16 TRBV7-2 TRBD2 CASSRRTSGDTGELFF TGTGCCAGCAGCCGCCGGACTAGCGGAGACACCGGGGAGCTGTTTTTT
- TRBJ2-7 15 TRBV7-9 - CASRGTGTPSYEQYF TGTGCCAGCAGGGGTACCGGGACACCCTCCTACGAGCAGTACTTC
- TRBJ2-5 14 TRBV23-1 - CASSETGGRETQYF TGCGCCAGCAGTGAGACGGGGGGCAGGGAGACCCAGTACTTC
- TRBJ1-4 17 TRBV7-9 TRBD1 CASSSSGQGATNEKLFF TGTGCCAGCAGCTCCTCCGGACAGGGAGCAACTAATGAAAAACTGTTTTTT
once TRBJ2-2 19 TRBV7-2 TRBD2 CASSLRLAGGPGNAGELFF TGTGCCAGCAGCCTGAGACTAGCGGGAGGGCCGGGGAACGCCGGGGAGCTGTTTTTT
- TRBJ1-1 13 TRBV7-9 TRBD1 CASSQDRETEAFF TGTGCCAGCAGCCAAGACAGGGAGACTGAAGCTTTCTTT
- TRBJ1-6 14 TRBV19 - CAAARGSYNSPLHF TGTGCGGCGGCTAGGGGATCCTATAATTCACCCCTCCACTTT
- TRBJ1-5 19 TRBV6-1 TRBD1 CASSEDYRGRLYSNQPQHF TGTGCCAGCAGTGAAGATTACAGGGGGCGCTTATATAGCAATCAGCCCCAGCATTTT
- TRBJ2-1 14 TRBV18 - CASSPRGVVDEQFF TGTGCCAGCTCACCTCGAGGGGTCGTGGATGAGCAGTTCTTC
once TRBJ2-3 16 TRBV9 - CASSVVPRWGTDTQYF TGTGCCAGCAGCGTAGTTCCGCGTTGGGGGACAGATACGCAGTATTTT
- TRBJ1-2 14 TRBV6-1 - CASREGGGNYGYTF TGTGCCAGCAGGGAAGGTGGGGGTAACTATGGCTACACCTTC
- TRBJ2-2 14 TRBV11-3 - CASSFSMNTGELFF TGTGCCAGCAGCTTTTCTATGAACACCGGGGAGCTGTTTTTT
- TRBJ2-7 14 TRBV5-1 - CASSLAAGAYEQYF TGCGCCAGCAGCTTGGCTGCAGGGGCCTACGAGCAGTACTTC
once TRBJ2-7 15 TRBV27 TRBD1 CASSPRDSISYEQYF TGTGCCAGCAGTCCCCGGGACAGTATCTCCTACGAGCAGTACTTC
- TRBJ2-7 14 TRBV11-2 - CASSSSRGPYEQYF TGTGCCAGCAGCTCGTCACGGGGCCCCTACGAGCAGTACTTC
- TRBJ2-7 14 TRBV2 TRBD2 CASRSGGGSYEQYF TGTGCCAGCAGATCCGGGGGGGGTTCCTACGAGCAGTACTTC
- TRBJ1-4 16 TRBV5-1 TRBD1 CASSFGQGLTNEKLFF TGCGCCAGCAGCTTTGGACAGGGCCTAACTAATGAAAAACTGTTTTTT
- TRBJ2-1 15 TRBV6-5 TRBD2 CASSYFGTSPNEQFF TGTGCCAGCAGTTATTTCGGGACTAGCCCCAATGAGCAGTTCTTC
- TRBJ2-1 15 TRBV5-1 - CASSFLGGLDNEQFF TGCGCCAGCAGCTTTTTAGGGGGGCTCGACAATGAGCAGTTCTTC
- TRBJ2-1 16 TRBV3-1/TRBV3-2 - CASSQVRRSSYNEQFF TGTGCCAGCAGCCAAGTTCGCCGGAGCTCCTACAATGAGCAGTTCTTC
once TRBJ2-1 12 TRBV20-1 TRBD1 CSASTQGNEQFF TGCAGTGCTAGTACACAGGGGAATGAGCAGTTCTTC
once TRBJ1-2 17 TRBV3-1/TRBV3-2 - CASSRWSPRGLNYGYTF TGTGCCAGCAGCCGATGGTCACCCAGGGGTCTTAACTATGGCTACACCTTC
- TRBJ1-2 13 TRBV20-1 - CSASGQGFTGYTF TGCAGTGCTAGTGGCCAGGGGTTCACCGGGTACACCTTC
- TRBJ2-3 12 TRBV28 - CASSFSRYTQYF TGTGCCAGCAGTTTTTCGCGGTATACGCAGTATTTT
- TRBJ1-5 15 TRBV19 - CASTGTAYSNQPQHF TGTGCCAGTACGGGGACGGCCTATAGCAATCAGCCCCAGCATTTT
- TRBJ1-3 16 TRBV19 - CASSSGIPRTGNTIYF TGTGCCAGTAGTTCCGGGATCCCGAGAACTGGAAACACCATATATTTT
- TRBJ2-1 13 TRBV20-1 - CSASGSAYNEQFF TGCAGTGCTAGTGGGTCAGCATACAATGAGCAGTTCTTC
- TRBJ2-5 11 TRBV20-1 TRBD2 CSATAGETQYF TGCAGTGCCACAGCGGGGGAGACCCAGTACTTC
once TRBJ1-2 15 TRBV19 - CASSIIPIRSYGYTF TGTGCCAGTAGTATAATTCCGATACGATCCTATGGCTACACCTTC
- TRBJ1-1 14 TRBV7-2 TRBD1 CASSWTGGNTEAFF TGTGCCAGCAGCTGGACAGGGGGGAACACTGAAGCTTTCTTT
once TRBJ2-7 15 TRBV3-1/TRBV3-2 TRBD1 CASSQEGTGIREQYF TGTGCCAGCAGCCAAGAAGGGACAGGGATTCGCGAGCAGTACTTC
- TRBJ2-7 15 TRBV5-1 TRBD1 CASSYGMGQNYEQYF TGCGCCAGCAGCTACGGAATGGGACAGAACTACGAGCAGTACTTC
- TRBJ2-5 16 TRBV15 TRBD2 CATSRPTSGGSETQYF TGTGCCACCAGCAGACCTACTAGCGGGGGGTCAGAGACCCAGTACTTC
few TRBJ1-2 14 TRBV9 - CASSVAGGMYGYTF TGTGCCAGCAGCGTAGCTGGAGGGATGTATGGCTACACCTTC
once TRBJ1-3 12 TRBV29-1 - CSVEDGGNTIYF TGCAGCGTTGAAGATGGGGGAAACACCATATATTTT
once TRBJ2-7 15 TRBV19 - CASSPSAGPVLIQYF TGTGCCAGTAGTCCTTCTGCGGGTCCAGTCCTAATACAGTACTTC
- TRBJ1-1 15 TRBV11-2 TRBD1 CASSLGGQGAGEAFF TGTGCCAGCAGCTTAGGGGGACAGGGGGCGGGTGAAGCTTTCTTT
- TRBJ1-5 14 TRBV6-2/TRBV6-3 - CASSRDRGDQPQHF TGTGCCAGCAGCCGGGACCGAGGGGATCAGCCCCAGCATTTT
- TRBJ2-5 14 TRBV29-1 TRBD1 CSLGTALGGETQYF TGCAGCCTAGGGACAGCCCTGGGCGGGGAGACCCAGTACTTC
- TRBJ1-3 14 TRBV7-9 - CASSLVGSGNTIYF TGTGCCAGCAGCTTAGTAGGGTCAGGAAACACCATATATTTT
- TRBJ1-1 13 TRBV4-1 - CASSQDQTGGPFF TGCGCCAGCAGCCAAGATCAGACAGGAGGTCCTTTCTTT
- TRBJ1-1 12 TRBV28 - CASSLRRTEAFF TGTGCCAGCAGTTTGCGCAGGACCGAAGCTTTCTTT
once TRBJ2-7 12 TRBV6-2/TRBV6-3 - CASSETGYEQYF TGTGCCAGCAGTGAGACGGGGTACGAGCAGTACTTC
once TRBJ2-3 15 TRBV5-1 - CASSLRDWAPDTQYF TGCGCCAGCAGCCTCCGCGACTGGGCCCCGGATACGCAGTATTTT
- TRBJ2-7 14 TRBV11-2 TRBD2 CASSNSGGSYEQYF TGTGCCAGCAGCAATAGCGGGGGTTCCTACGAGCAGTACTTC
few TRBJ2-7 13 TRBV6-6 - CASSWAAGGEQYF TGTGCCAGCAGTTGGGCAGCTGGCGGCGAGCAGTACTTC
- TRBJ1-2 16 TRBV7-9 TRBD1 CASSFPGTGGGYGYTF TGTGCCAGCAGCTTTCCCGGGACAGGGGGCGGCTATGGCTACACCTTC
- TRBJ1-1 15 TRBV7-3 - CASSLTGDGYTEAFF TGTGCCAGCAGCTTAACGGGTGACGGCTACACTGAAGCTTTCTTT
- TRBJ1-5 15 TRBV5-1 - CASSLGDISNQPQHF TGCGCCAGCAGCTTGGGGGACATTAGCAATCAGCCCCAGCATTTT
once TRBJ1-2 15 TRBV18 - CASSRDSQIRYGYTF TGTGCCAGCTCACGAGACTCTCAAATCCGATATGGCTACACCTTC
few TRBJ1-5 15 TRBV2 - CASSETLEGNQPQHF TGTGCCAGCAGTGAAACGCTGGAGGGCAATCAGCCCCAGCATTTT
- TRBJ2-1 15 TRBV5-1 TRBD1 CASSPGQSSYNEQFF TGCGCCAGCAGCCCGGGACAGAGCTCCTACAATGAGCAGTTCTTC